This section outlines one T cell receptor (beta chain) sequence together with its context. Its cognate antigen is unknown. Data came from immunoSEQ multiplex PCR; TCRdb stores just in-frame clones and leaves some out. The sample comprises about 78,000 clones, roughly 92% of which are singletons, and 2.5% to 3.5% rests with the top ten. This entry comes from a study of OX40 agonist ivuxolimab in advanced cancers. Whole-study context: Patients got intravenous ivuxolimab at 0.01 to 10 mg/kg every 2 weeks.

Findings and limits, study-wide: Some patients without response likewise showed low normalized clonal expansion. The average count of expanded clones was higher among CD8+ T cells than among CD4+.

Germline V lookup: CDR1 SGHRS, CDR2 YFSETQ. This CDR3 contains 14 residues. Trimming cost V 6 bases and J 0 bases; bases outside gene matches: 2. Researchers took blood at baseline, on cycle 4 day 1, and on cycle 7 day 1. Sequencing used CD4+ or CD8+ T cells sorted from blood, obtained in a trial of the OX40 agonist ivuxolimab. The receptor was isolated from an adult with an advanced solid tumor such as melanoma, head and neck, liver or kidney cancer. This chain uses TRBV5-1 with TRBJ2-2, with TRBD1 matching 7 bases. The CDR3 loop reads CASKGAANTGELFF. Written as DNA, the CDR3 is TGCGCCAGCAAGGGGGCAGCGAACACCGGGGAGCTGTTTTTT.